This is a list of T cell receptor beta chains from one sample in a study of T cells in Graves' hyperthyroidism and ophthalmopathy. TCRdb reanalysed the multiplex PCR reads using MiXCR and keeps one entry per CDR3 protein. The repertoire holds about 840,000 distinct CDR3 sequences, with 35% to 45% as singletons. The sequenced material came from blood. The receptors shown here come from a man younger than 35 with Graves' hyperthyroidism. CDR3s include the opening cysteine and the closing phenylalanine or tryptophan. A D gene is named only where the DNA matches it firmly. Rows give clone size only sometimes, using once, few, many, or a class for an expanded clone.

TRBJ1-3 TRBV2 15 . . TGTGCCAGCAGTGCCCTTAGTGGGGCTGGAAACACCATATATTTT CASSALSGAGNTIYF
TRBJ2-6 TRBV7-9 15 . many TGTGCCAGCAGCTCCCCATTCTCTGGGGCCAACGTCCTGACTTTC CASSSPFSGANVLTF
TRBJ2-7 TRBV5-6 14 . few TGTGCCAGCAGCTTGGATGGGAAAGGCTACGAGCAGTACTTC CASSLDGKGYEQYF
TRBJ1-1 TRBV9 16 . . TGTGCCAGCAGCCCCCCGGGACAAGGAGCGGGAACTGAAGCTTTCTTT CASSPPGQGAGTEAFF
TRBJ2-3 TRBV10-3 15 . . TGTGCCATCAGCCTCGAAGGGCAGATCACAGATACGCAGTATTTT CAISLEGQITDTQYF
TRBJ2-2 TRBV7-8 13 . many TGTGCCAGCAGCTTAGAGGACACCGGGGAGCTGTTTTTT CASSLEDTGELFF
TRBJ2-7 TRBV10-3 13 . many TGTGCCAACCGGGGGGCGGCCTCCTACGAGCAGTACTTC CANRGAASYEQYF
TRBJ1-1 TRBV11-2 13 . . TGTGCCAGCAGTTACTCGAGTCCAGGGTCAGCTTTCTTT CASSYSSPGSAFF
TRBJ2-5 TRBV7-8 16 TRBD1 . TGTGCCAGCAGCTTGGAAGGACAGGGGTGGTTAGAGACCCAGTACTTC CASSLEGQGWLETQYF
TRBJ2-7 TRBV9 14 . . TGTGCCAGCAGCTTAGCGGAAGGGAACTTCGAGCAGTACTTC CASSLAEGNFEQYF
TRBJ1-2 TRBV14 14 . . TGTGCCAGCAGCCAAGATATGGGGGGCTCTGGCTACACCTTC CASSQDMGGSGYTF
TRBJ2-3 TRBV2 15 TRBD1 . TGTGCCAGCAGCCGGCCGGGACAGGGGGCAGATACGCAGTATTTT CASSRPGQGADTQYF
TRBJ2-2 TRBV2 14 . . TGTGCCAGCAGCTCGCAGACAGCAACCGGGGAGCTGTTTTTT CASSSQTATGELFF
TRBJ1-2 TRBV20-1 11 . many TGCAGTGCTAGCGGCGGCCTGGGCTACACCTTC CSASGGLGYTF
TRBJ2-7 TRBV20-1 12 TRBD1 . TGCAGTGCTAGCGACAGGGTCTACGAGCAGTACTTC CSASDRVYEQYF
TRBJ2-5 TRBV20-1 14 TRBD1 . TGCAGCGCGGCCTTGACAGGGAGTCGAGAGACCCAGTACTTC CSAALTGSRETQYF
TRBJ1-6 TRBV12-3/TRBV12-4 15 . once TGTGCCAGCAGCCGGGGACAACTGTATAATTCACCCCTCCACTTT CASSRGQLYNSPLHF
TRBJ1-2 TRBV12-3/TRBV12-4 10 . many TGTGCCAGCAGTCAGAATGGCTACACCTTC CASSQNGYTF
TRBJ2-2 TRBV29-1 11 . . TGCAGCTTCGGGAACACCGGGGAGCTGTTTTTT CSFGNTGELFF
TRBJ1-1 TRBV7-2 14 . many TGTGCCAGCAGCTTAGTTGAAACGGACACTGAAGCTTTCTTT CASSLVETDTEAFF
TRBJ1-1 TRBV20-1 12 . many TGCAGTGCTAGACCGGGGGCCACTGAAGCTTTCTTT CSARPGATEAFF
TRBJ1-1 TRBV7-7 16 . few TGTGCTAGCAGCCTCTCGAGGGAGAAGAGTATCACTGAAGCTTTCTTT CASSLSREKSITEAFF
TRBJ2-7 TRBV9 14 . . TGTGCCAGCAGCGTAGGGGGGGAAACCTACGAGCAGTACTTC CASSVGGETYEQYF
TRBJ1-2 TRBV5-6 13 . . TGTGCCAGCAGCTTATTCGTAGGGGATGGCTACACCTTC CASSLFVGDGYTF
TRBJ2-7 TRBV29-1 13 . . TGCAGCGTTGTAAGTGGGAACTCCTACGAGCAGTACTTC CSVVSGNSYEQYF
TRBJ2-7 TRBV28 11 . once TGTGCCAGCAGTCGGGATTGGGTGCAGTACTTC CASSRDWVQYF
TRBJ1-2 TRBV10-2 13 . many TGCGCCAGCAGTGAGGTAGATAACTATGGCTACACCTTC CASSEVDNYGYTF
TRBJ2-2 TRBV7-9 14 . few TGTGCCAGCAGCTTGGCTGAAGGGATCGGGGAGCTGTTTTTT CASSLAEGIGELFF
TRBJ2-2 TRBV6-5 16 TRBD1 . TGTGCCAGCAGTCCTCCCGGGACAGGGTACACCGGGGAGCTGTTTTTT CASSPPGTGYTGELFF
TRBJ1-5 TRBV6-6 13 TRBD1 . TGTGCCACCAGGACAGGGGAGCGTCAGCCCCAGCATTTT CATRTGERQPQHF
TRBJ1-1 TRBV5-4 14 . . TGTGCCAGCAGCCGAGTGGGAAGGAACACTGAAGCTTTCTTT CASSRVGRNTEAFF
TRBJ1-5 TRBV2 15 . . TGTGCCAGCAGTTCCCGTGGACGGGGGATCGAGCCCCAGCATTTT CASSSRGRGIEPQHF
TRBJ1-4 TRBV7-2 15 TRBD1 . TGTGCCAGCAGTTACTCAGGGGGGCGGGGTGAAAAACTGTTTTTT CASSYSGGRGEKLFF
TRBJ1-1 TRBV29-1 12 . many TGCAGCTCACGCGAGACAGGTGCTGAAGCTTTCTTT CSSRETGAEAFF
TRBJ2-2 TRBV11-2 13 . once TGTGCCAGCAGTGACTGGGGGTCCGGGGAGCTGTTTTTT CASSDWGSGELFF
TRBJ2-7 TRBV20-1 14 TRBD2 few TGCAGTGCTAGGACTAGCGGGACTTCCTACGAGCAGTACTTC CSARTSGTSYEQYF
TRBJ1-5 TRBV7-9 16 . few TGTGCCAGCAGTTCCCCTCCACAGGGAGGGTTTGAGCCCCAGCATTTT CASSSPPQGGFEPQHF
TRBJ2-3 TRBV2 15 TRBD2 few TGTGCCAGCAGTGAGAGCGGGACTAGCACAGATACGCAGTATTTT CASSESGTSTDTQYF
TRBJ1-3 TRBV6-1 12 . few TGTGCCAGCAGAGGGGATCTCGGCACCATATATTTT CASRGDLGTIYF
TRBJ2-7 TRBV7-2 13 . . TGTGCCAGCAGCTTAGACCCCTACTACGAGCAGTACTTC CASSLDPYYEQYF
TRBJ2-7 TRBV7-6 13 . many TGTGCCAGCAGCTTTGGCCTAGCTGCCGAGCAGTACTTC CASSFGLAAEQYF